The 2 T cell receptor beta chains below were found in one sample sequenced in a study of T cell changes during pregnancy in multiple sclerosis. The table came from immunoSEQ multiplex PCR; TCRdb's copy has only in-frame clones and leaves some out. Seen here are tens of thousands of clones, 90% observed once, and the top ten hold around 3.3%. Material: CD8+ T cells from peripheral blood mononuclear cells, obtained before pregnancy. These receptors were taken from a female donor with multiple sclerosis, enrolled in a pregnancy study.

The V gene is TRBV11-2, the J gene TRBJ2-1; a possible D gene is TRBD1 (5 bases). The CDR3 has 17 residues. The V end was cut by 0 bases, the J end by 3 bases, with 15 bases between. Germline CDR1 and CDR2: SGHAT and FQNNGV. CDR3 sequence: CASSLDRRQGFYNEQFF. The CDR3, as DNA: TGTGCCAGCAGCTTAGATAGGCGGCAGGGATTCTACAATGAGCAGTTCTTC. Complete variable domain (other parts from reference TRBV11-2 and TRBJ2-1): EAGVAQSPRYKIIEKRQSVAFWCNPISGHATLYWYQQILGQGPKLLIQFQNNGVVDDSQLPKDRFSAERLKGVDSTLKIQPAKLEDSAVYLCASSLDRRQGFYNEQFFGPGTRLTVL.

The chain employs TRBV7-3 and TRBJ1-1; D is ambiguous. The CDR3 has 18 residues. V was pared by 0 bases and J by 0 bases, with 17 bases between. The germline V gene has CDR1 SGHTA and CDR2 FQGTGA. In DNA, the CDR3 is TGTGCCAGCAGCTTAACCAGGCAACCGGGGAAACTGAACACTGAAGCTTTCTTT. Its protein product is CASSLTRQPGKLNTEAFF.